This paragraph reports one T cell receptor (beta chain). The antigen remains undetermined. This sample stems from a study of PD-1 blockade in classical Hodgkin lymphoma. Study observations and caveats: In newly diagnosed patients, baseline TCR diversity was reportedly below that of healthy donors.

TCRdb keeps only in-frame clones here, not all; method: immunoSEQ multiplex PCR. This sample carries 40,000 to 45,000 clones, around three quarters of them seen once, and the ten largest clones take 20% to 25%. There was relapse after autologous stem cell transplantation in every patient, and there was variation in brentuximab vedotin exposure. Sequenced material: peripheral blood mononuclear cells (PBMCs), taken at baseline. This clonotype originated in a human donor with classical Hodgkin lymphoma.

CDR3 DNA: TGTGCCAGCAGCTTACGGGAGGGGGACTCCCCTTATGGCTACACCTTC. As protein: CASSLREGDSPYGYTF. The chain couples TRBV7-2 to TRBJ1-2; D possibly corresponds to TRBD1 (6 bases). The germline V gene has CDR1 SGHTA and CDR2 FQGNSA. This CDR3 is built from 16 residues. Trimming took 2 bases from V and 5 from J, leaving 18 bases between them.